The 5 T cell receptor beta chains presented below share a single source sample, sequenced in a study of shared clonotypes between healthy human individuals (TCRdb year 2020). Libraries were constructed by the immunoSEQ multiplex PCR assay. Held by TCRdb, this immuneACCESS table contains in-frame sequences only and omits some clones. Under half of the omission traces to an unresolved V gene where checked; the cause of the rest is unknown. Present in this sample are about a million clones, 76% of which were seen just once. The ten largest account for around 1.5% of the sample. The sequencing input was memory CD4+ T cells sorted from blood. The sample's cell subset or site label, in plain terms: CD45RA-negative fraction. The source is a man between 18 and 29 years old in good health.

The rearrangement links TRBV7-2 to TRBJ2-3; 7 bases align to TRBD2. The CDR3 runs to 14 residues. In germline, CDR1 is SGHTA, CDR2 FQGNSA. V gave up 5 bases and J gave up 8 bases; unmatched junction bases: 10. Written as DNA, the CDR3 is TGTGCCAGCAGCCATAGCGGTGGGGGGGGTACGCAGTATTTT. Residues: CASSHSGGGGTQYF.

J is TRBJ1-5 and V is TRBV28, with 8 bases that match TRBD1. CDR3 length: 13 residues. Trimming cost V 10 bases and J 3 bases; bases outside gene matches: 5. Germline V lookup: CDR1 MDHEN, CDR2 SYDVKM. The CDR3, as DNA: TGTGCCAACGCACAGGGGGTCAATCAGCCCCAGCATTTT. This encodes CANAQGVNQPQHF.

The J gene is TRBJ1-2, the V gene TRBV29-1, with TRBD1 matching 7 bases. Germline V gene sequence: CDR1 SQVTM, CDR2 ANQGSEA. The junction had 6 bases not matched to a gene; V was cut back by 8 bases and J by 0 bases. This CDR3 spans 13 amino acids. The CDR3 spells CSSEGASNYGYTF. Here the CDR3 DNA reads TGCAGCTCTGAGGGGGCCTCTAACTATGGCTACACCTTC.

The chain employs TRBV5-1 and TRBJ2-7; 8 nucleotides line up with TRBD1. The CDR3 totals 14 residues. Germline CDR1 and CDR2: SGHRS and YFSETQ. With 2 bases clipped from V and 1 base from J, the junction kept 2 bases outside the gene matches. The CDR3 loop is CASSFWTGSYEQYF. The DNA for the CDR3 is TGCGCCAGCAGCTTTTGGACAGGGTCCTACGAGCAGTACTTC.

V usage is TRBV7-2 and J usage is TRBJ2-5; 14 bases fit TRBD2. Germline V gene lookup returns CDR1 SGHTA and CDR2 FQGNSA. The junction had 8 bases not matched to a gene; V was cut back by 5 bases and J by 6 bases. The length of the CDR3 is 16 residues. CDR3 loop: CASSLPGLAGGKTQYF. The CDR3 region has the DNA TGTGCCAGCAGCCTACCCGGACTAGCGGGAGGCAAGACCCAGTACTTC.